The T cell receptor beta chain described here comes from a study of T cell changes during pregnancy in multiple sclerosis. The CDR3 spans 13 residues. Germline-derived CDR1 and CDR2 are SGHDT and YYEEEE. The ends were cut back, 2 bases at V and 7 bases at J, with 9 bases in the middle. The assay was immunoSEQ multiplex PCR, and TCRdb's table has in-frame clones only and misses some. The sample carries fewer than 65,000 clones, roughly 90% recorded once. The clonotype was recovered from a female donor with multiple sclerosis, enrolled in a pregnancy study. J is TRBJ1-4 and V is TRBV5-6; D gene unclear. The sequencing used peripheral blood, collected before pregnancy. CDR3 amino acids: CASSFYSVEKLFF. The CDR3 DNA reads as TGTGCCAGCAGCTTTTATTCGGTTGAAAAACTGTTTTTT.